The present entry profiles one TCR beta chain with its context. Its antigen remains unknown. The authors isolated PBMCs from 9.5 to 10 ml of fresh peripheral blood. Transcripts of RNA were the source for amplifying TCR beta CDR3 regions. Second-round multiplex PCR came after first-round RT-PCR with HTBI primers. TCRdb independently ran MiXCR on the multiplex PCR reads; one entry per CDR3 protein. The sample has roughly 480,000 distinct CDR3 sequences, around 15% seen once. CDR3 length: 18 amino acids. Germline V gene data show CDR1 as MGHRA and CDR2 as YSYEKL. V was pared by 1 base and J by 0 bases, with 7 bases of the junction left unmatched. The data were obtained in a study of Graves' ophthalmopathy and Graves' hyperthyroidism. Study at large: Researchers obtained peripheral blood at initial diagnosis, before any treatment had begun. Findings of the study overall: The model achieved 70.59% sensitivity and over 72% specificity for ophthalmopathy progression. The authors also found most expanded thyroid clonotypes above 0.001 frequency in blood.

The V and J genes are TRBV4-1 and TRBJ2-7, with 12 nucleotides matching TRBD2. The sequenced sample consisted of blood. The sequence derives from a young woman with Graves' ophthalmopathy. The CDR3 sequence: CASSQARLAGVTSYEQYF. The CDR3 DNA reads TGCGCCAGCAGCCAAGCCCGACTAGCGGGGGTTACCTCCTACGAGCAGTACTTC.